These 11 T cell receptor beta chains were sequenced from one sample in a study of blood T cell repertoires in COVID-19. The protocol was immunoSEQ multiplex PCR, while the TCRdb copy is restricted to in-frame clones and leaves out a portion. The sample has 300,000 to 350,000 clones, around 90% seen once. The specimen sequenced was PBMCs or T cells enriched from blood (not recorded which). Source of these receptors: a woman younger than 30 with acute COVID-19.

The V call is TRBV6-5, the J call TRBJ2-7, with 8 bases aligning to TRBD2. The CDR3 length is 15 residues. Germline V gene lookup returns CDR1 MNHEY and CDR2 SVGAGI. V dropped 2 bases and J dropped 0; count of bases not matched to a gene: 3. CDR3: CASSYIAGSSYEQYF. In DNA form, the CDR3 reads TGTGCCAGCAGTTACATAGCGGGAAGCTCCTACGAGCAGTACTTC.

V is TRBV7-3 and J is TRBJ2-7; a possible D gene is TRBD1 (6 bases). The germline CDR1 and CDR2 sequences are SGHTA and FQGTGA. This CDR3 comprises 16 residues. Trimming removed 5 bases at V and 0 bases at J, with 17 bases between. The CDR3 region has the DNA TGTGCCAGCAGCCTCTGGGGCCAGGGGAGCTCCTACGAGCAGTACTTC. This sequence encodes CASSLWGQGSSYEQYF.

This clone has more than one count but fewer than ten. The chain employs TRBV5-1 and TRBJ1-1; D unclear. The CDR3 length is 12 residues. Trimming stripped 5 bases from V and 4 bases from J, with 9 bases between. Germline values: CDR1 SGHRS, CDR2 YFSETQ. The CDR3 region is CASRGLATEAFF. CDR3 coding DNA: TGCGCCAGCAGAGGTCTAGCCACTGAAGCTTTCTTT.

The V and J genes are TRBV27 and TRBJ1-2, with D tentatively TRBD1 (5 bases). The CDR3 has 14 amino acids. CDR1 is MNHEY, CDR2 SMNVEV, per germline (reference sequence). V lost 6 bases and J 2 bases, leaving 13 bases between the germline ends. CDR3 coding DNA: TGTGCCAGCAGACCCCCTGGGGGGAACTATGGCTACACCTTC. Its translation: CASRPPGGNYGYTF.

The chain joins TRBV7-9 to TRBJ1-5, with 7 bases lining up with TRBD1. Germline V gene lookup returns CDR1 SEHNR and CDR2 FQNEAQ (reference sequence). The CDR3 runs to 15 residues. The V segment lost 5 bases and the J segment 4 bases; nucleotides outside the gene matches: 8. The CDR3 sequence is CASSHDRVGNQPQHF. The CDR3 nucleotides read TGTGCCAGCAGCCATGACAGGGTAGGAAATCAGCCCCAGCATTTT. Variable domain in full (rest from reference TRBV7-9 and TRBJ1-5): DTGVSQNPRHKITKRGQNVTFRCDPISEHNRLYWYRQTLGQGPEFLTYFQNEAQLEKSRLLSDRFSAERPKGSFSTLEIQRTEQGDSAMYLCASSHDRVGNQPQHFGDGTRLSIL.

The V gene is TRBV3-1 (or the pseudogene TRBV3-2), the J gene TRBJ1-2; D perhaps matches TRBD1 (5 bases). The CDR3 is 14 residues long. The germline V and J ends were trimmed by 1 base and 8 bases, with 14 bases remaining between them. Per germline, CDR1 LGHDT and CDR2 YNNKEL (reference sequence). CDR3 nucleotide sequence: TGTGCCAGCAGCCAAGGGAGGGGAGGTGGGGGCTACACCTTC. This gives the protein CASSQGRGGGGYTF.

The CDR3 DNA sequence: TGCGCCAGCAGCTTGGGCGAGGAATACGAGCAGTACTTC. Its translation: CASSLGEEYEQYF. This sequence joins TRBV5-1 and TRBJ2-7, with D uncertain. V lost 0 bases and J 4 bases, leaving 8 bases between the germline ends. The CDR3 covers 13 residues. The V gene's germline CDR1 is SGHRS and CDR2 YFSETQ.

This chain connects TRBV6-5 to TRBJ1-2; D is perhaps TRBD1 (5 bases). Trimming left V 1 base short and J 4 bases short, with 13 bases between. This CDR3 is built from 15 residues. The germline gives CDR1 MNHEY, CDR2 SVGAGI. The CDR3 nucleotides are TGTGCCAGCAGTTACTACTCAGGGACTGCCTATGGCTACACCTTC. Translated: CASSYYSGTAYGYTF.

The rearrangement joins TRBV27 to TRBJ2-7; TRBD1 agrees at 7 bases. Trimming at V came to 6 bases and at J to 5 bases, leaving 7 bases not matched to a gene. From germline, CDR1 is MNHEY and CDR2 SMNVEV (reference sequence). The CDR3 spans 13 residues. The CDR3 loop reads CASSSDRVHEQYF. The DNA of the CDR3 is TGTGCCAGCAGCTCCGACAGGGTCCACGAGCAGTACTTC.

The gene calls are TRBV19 and TRBJ2-3, with 11 bases identical to TRBD2. Germline V gene lookup returns CDR1 LNHDA and CDR2 SQIVND (reference sequence). Trimming took 4 bases from V and 8 from J; bases not matched to a gene: 5. The CDR3 loop spans 14 amino acids. The CDR3 is CASSTGLADSTQYF. In DNA form, the CDR3 reads TGTGCCAGTAGTACGGGACTAGCGGACTCTACGCAGTATTTT.

V and J are TRBV27 and TRBJ2-3, with 11 bases identical to TRBD2. Germline CDR1 and CDR2: MNHEY and SMNVEV (reference sequence). V trimming: 7 bases; J trimming: 8 bases; junction bases outside the gene matches: 11. The CDR3 consists of 15 residues. The CDR3 nucleotides read TGTGCCAGCAAATCCTTACTAGCGGGAGTGGGTACGCAGTATTTT. Translation gives CASKSLLAGVGTQYF.